These 23 T cell receptor beta chains came from one sample sequenced in a study of T cells in Graves' hyperthyroidism and ophthalmopathy. Regions amplified from RNA transcripts were the TCR beta CDR3 regions. Researchers ran a first-round RT-PCR on the TCR CDR3 using the HTBI primer set. TCRdb analysed the multiplex PCR reads with MiXCR anew, one entry per CDR3 protein. Of 400,000 to 500,000 distinct CDR3 sequences detected, approximately 14% appear once; the ten largest clones hold 5% to 6%. The specimen was blood. The receptors shown here come from a woman aged 18-29 years with Graves' hyperthyroidism.

This clonotype occurred many times. The V and J genes are TRBV7-2 and TRBJ2-1; tentatively, D is TRBD1 (6 bases). Germline values: CDR1 SGHTA, CDR2 FQGNSA. The CDR3 consists of 15 residues. The germline V and J ends were trimmed by 1 base and 7 bases, with 14 bases remaining between them. The CDR3 nucleotides read TGTGCCAGCAGCTTAGGGGCAGGGGCTGCAAATGAGCAGTTCTTC. Translated: CASSLGAGAANEQFF.

Ten or more counts support this clonotype. This chain links TRBV9 with TRBJ1-5, with no clear D. This CDR3 region has 15 residues. The germline V gene has CDR1 SGDLS and CDR2 YYNGEE. Trimming pared 0 bases from V and 1 base from J, leaving 8 bases between. The CDR3 loop reads CASSVGAASNQPQHF. The CDR3 DNA is TGTGCCAGCAGCGTAGGGGCAGCAAGCAATCAGCCCCAGCATTTT.

As regards this clonotype: This may be a read error, as it is one base from a much larger clone. The chain uses TRBV7-2 and TRBJ2-7; 16 positions agree with TRBD2. The CDR3 length is 16 residues. Germline values: CDR1 SGHTA, CDR2 FQGNSA. J was trimmed by 7 bases and V by 5 bases; bases with no gene match: 8. CDR3 sequence: CASSPSGTSGRVEQYF. The CDR3 region has the DNA TGTGCCAGCAGCCCGTCAGGGACTAGCGGGAGGGTTGAGCAGTACTTC.

A few counts support this clonotype. This chain joins TRBV4-1 and TRBJ1-2; D is unresolved. The V end lost 1 base, the J end lost 5 bases, and 14 bases lay between the germline ends. Per germline, CDR1 MGHRA and CDR2 YSYEKL. The CDR3 sequence is 15 residues long. The CDR3 sequence is CASSQADTETYGYTF. Here the CDR3 DNA reads TGCGCCAGCAGCCAAGCTGACACGGAGACTTATGGCTACACCTTC.

The genes are TRBV28 and TRBJ2-5; 7 nucleotides align to TRBD1. Germline CDR1 MDHEN, CDR2 SYDVKM. J was trimmed by 3 bases and V by 6 bases; bases with no gene match: 7. The CDR3 consists of 14 residues. The CDR3 DNA reads TGTGCCAGCAGCCTTACAACAGGGGAAGAGACCCAGTACTTC. This encodes CASSLTTGEETQYF.

This clonotype was seen at least ten times. This rearrangement joins TRBV12-3 or TRBV12-4 to TRBJ2-3; D not resolved. The CDR3 totals 14 residues. Trimming stripped 3 bases from V and 0 bases from J, with 7 bases between. The CDR3 region is CASSFVSSTDTQYF. The CDR3 DNA is TGTGCCAGCAGTTTCGTTAGTAGCACAGATACGCAGTATTTT.

This clonotype showed up many times. CDR3 loop: CASSEAQRYGYTF. In DNA form, the CDR3 reads TGTGCCAGCAGTGAAGCCCAACGGTATGGCTACACCTTC. The V gene is TRBV6-1, the J gene TRBJ1-2; D is undetermined. The CDR3 extends over 13 amino acids. The V and J ends lost 0 bases and 5 bases respectively, with 7 bases between them. From germline, CDR1 is MNHNS and CDR2 SASEGT.

Ten or more counts support this clonotype. The chain couples TRBV30 to TRBJ1-1, with unresolved D. Trimming stripped 3 bases from V and 5 bases from J, with 13 bases between. Looked up from germline, CDR1 is GTSNPN and CDR2 is SVGIG (reference sequence). This CDR3 region has 13 residues. CDR3 bases: TGTGCCTGGAGCCGGCTCTTCGGAACTGAAGCTTTCTTT. Translating it yields CAWSRLFGTEAFF.

The chain links TRBV19 to TRBJ1-2, with D unresolved. CDR1 and CDR2 (germline): LNHDA, SQIVND (reference sequence). The CDR3 sequence is 13 residues long. The V end lost 3 bases, the J end lost 2 bases, and 7 bases lay between the germline ends. CDR3 DNA sequence: TGTGCCAGTAGTATGGAGCACAACTATGGCTACACCTTC. It translates to CASSMEHNYGYTF.

In this sample, this clonotype turned up many times. The J gene is TRBJ2-3, the V gene TRBV7-6; 7 nucleotides align to TRBD2. CDR1 is SGHVS, CDR2 FNYEAQ, per germline. The trim removed 0 bases at V and 5 bases at J, leaving 5 bases unmatched. The CDR3 loop spans 15 amino acids. The CDR3 region is CASSLAGGSGDTQYF. The CDR3 nucleotides read TGTGCCAGCAGCTTAGCGGGAGGGTCGGGAGATACGCAGTATTTT.

This clonotype came up many times. This chain joins TRBV7-9 and TRBJ2-7; the match to TRBD1 covers 8 bases. After removal of 8 bases from V and 0 bases from J, the junction contained 15 bases not matched to a gene. This CDR3 is 17 amino acids long. Germline CDR1 and CDR2: SEHNR and FQNEAQ (reference sequence). CDR3 region: CASGPPIRDRRSYEQYF. CDR3 bases: TGTGCCAGCGGACCACCGATCCGGGACAGGCGCTCCTACGAGCAGTACTTC.

The sample holds many counts of this clonotype. The rearrangement joins TRBV20-1 to TRBJ2-7, with D maybe TRBD2 (6 bases). V was shortened by 5 bases and J by 6 bases, with 23 bases between the two germline ends. CDR1 is DFQATT and CDR2 is SNEGSKA in the germline V gene (reference sequence). CDR3 size: 15 residues. CDR3 residues: CSAWVTGTAWGEQYF. DNA for the CDR3: TGCAGTGCTTGGGTAACCGGGACTGCCTGGGGCGAGCAGTACTTC.

This clonotype was detected many times. The chain joins TRBV28 to TRBJ1-4; D may be TRBD1 (5 bases). Germline V lookup: CDR1 MDHEN, CDR2 SYDVKM. The V and J ends lost 5 bases and 11 bases respectively, with 15 bases between them. There are 13 residues in the CDR3. The CDR3 DNA reads TGTGCCAGCAGTCCGAATGGCAGGGTGAAACTGTTTTTT. Residues: CASSPNGRVKLFF.

This clonotype has a count of ten or more. This chain links TRBV4-1 with TRBJ1-1; unclear D gene. V shed 1 base and J shed 1 base, with 7 bases lying between them. Looked up from germline, CDR1 is MGHRA and CDR2 is YSYEKL. The CDR3 has 14 residues. The CDR3 DNA is TGCGCCAGCAGCCAAGTATTCGGGAACACTGAAGCTTTCTTT. This translates into CASSQVFGNTEAFF.

This clonotype was counted at least ten times. The chain couples TRBV6-1 to TRBJ1-1; no reliable D call. This CDR3 is 15 amino acids long. Trimming removed 2 bases at V and 1 base at J, with 11 bases between. Germline assignment: CDR1 MNHNS and CDR2 SASEGT. In DNA form, the CDR3 reads TGTGCCAGCAGTGAACGGTACGGGGAGAACACTGAAGCTTTCTTT. It translates to CASSERYGENTEAFF.

This clonotype was observed at least ten times. The chain has TRBV7-8 and TRBJ1-4; 7 bases fit TRBD1. Germline CDR1 SGHVS, CDR2 FQNEAQ. CDR3 length equals 15 residues. V lost 5 bases to trimming and J lost 3 bases; unmatched junction nucleotides: 6. CDR3 nucleotides: TGTGCCAGCAGCCATTTGACAGGGCCTAATGAAAAACTGTTTTTT. Residues: CASSHLTGPNEKLFF.

This clonotype was observed many times. This sequence joins TRBV6-1 and TRBJ1-1; a possible D gene is TRBD1 (6 bases). The CDR3 covers 16 residues. The V gene lost 2 bases and the J gene lost 1 base, with 14 bases spanning the gap. Per germline, CDR1 MNHNS and CDR2 SASEGT. The CDR3 reads CASSEYAGATNTEAFF. The CDR3 DNA sequence: TGTGCCAGCAGTGAATACGCGGGGGCAACGAACACTGAAGCTTTCTTT.

In its sample, this clonotype was seen a few times. For the CDR3, the DNA is TGCAGTGCTAGAGTGAGCTCGGGACTAGCGGGAGAAGAGACCCAGTACTTC. This translates into CSARVSSGLAGEETQYF. V is TRBV20-1 and J is TRBJ2-5, with 14 bases identical to TRBD2. The CDR3 has 17 amino acids. The V gene end was trimmed by 1 base and the J gene end by 3 bases; junction bases not matched to a gene: 7. Looked up from germline, CDR1 is DFQATT and CDR2 is SNEGSKA (reference sequence).

Many counts were recorded for this clonotype. V is TRBV27 and J is TRBJ2-1, with 12 bases fitting TRBD2. Germline trimming cut 4 bases from V and 5 bases from J; bases unmatched to any gene: 6. The CDR3 contains 16 residues. Germline CDR1 reads MNHEY; CDR2 reads SMNVEV (reference sequence). Here the CDR3 reads CASSSWTSGANNEQFF. CDR3 DNA sequence: TGTGCCAGCAGTTCGTGGACTAGCGGGGCAAACAATGAGCAGTTCTTC.

This clonotype was found a few times. This rearrangement joins TRBV29-1 to TRBJ1-4, with a tentative D call TRBD1 (5 bases). Trimming cost V 7 bases and J 5 bases, with 17 bases left between them. CDR3 length equals 14 residues. Germline values: CDR1 SQVTM, CDR2 ANQGSEA. The CDR3 is CSAKRRGENEKLFF. The CDR3 DNA follows: TGCAGCGCTAAACGCCGGGGGGAGAATGAAAAACTGTTTTTT.

This clonotype was counted only a few times. The CDR3 coding sequence is TGCGCCAGCAGCTTGGAGGGCTTTAGCTCCTACGAGCAGTACTTC. Translated: CASSLEGFSSYEQYF. The chain has TRBV5-1 and TRBJ2-7; D gene unclear. The CDR3 loop spans 15 amino acids. Per the germline V gene, CDR1 is SGHRS and CDR2 is YFSETQ. V was pared by 0 bases and J by 0 bases, with 10 bases between.

In its sample, this clonotype was seen many times. This sequence joins TRBV27 and TRBJ2-5, with 10 positions matching TRBD2. The CDR3 contains 16 residues. Germline values: CDR1 MNHEY, CDR2 SMNVEV (reference sequence). Trimming removed 8 bases from V and 5 bases from J; junction bases left unmatched: 14. Here the CDR3 reads CASGSLSSGSGETQYF. In DNA, the CDR3 is TGTGCCAGCGGGTCTTTATCTAGCGGGAGCGGGGAGACCCAGTACTTC.

This clonotype has at least ten counts. The V call is TRBV5-1, the J call TRBJ1-1; 10 bases align to TRBD1. The CDR3 covers 15 residues. Germline-derived CDR1 and CDR2 are SGHRS and YFSETQ. J gave up 5 bases and V 4 bases, and 8 bases lay outside the gene matches. DNA of the CDR3: TGCGCCAGCAGCCCGGGGACAGGGGTTGTGACTGAAGCTTTCTTT. Translating it yields CASSPGTGVVTEAFF.